Following are 30 T cell receptor beta chains from one sample sequenced in a study of T cell repertoires in cytomegalovirus infection. TCRdb re-called the reads through MiXCR, storing one row per CDR3 protein. The sample lists around 350,000 distinct CDR3 sequences; 15% to 20% were seen once. Sequenced input: PBMCs. The receptors derive from a human donor in good health (CMV status not recorded). Some clones in this sample may be carry-over from other donors' samples.

CDR3 DNA sequence: TGTGCCAGCAGCCGGGACAGGGTTGAAGCTTTCTTT. It encodes CASSRDRVEAFF. J is TRBJ1-1 and V is TRBV6-2 or TRBV6-3, with 9 bases matching TRBD1. V was clipped by 6 bases and J by 7 bases; unmatched bases: 3. The CDR3 consists of 12 residues. In germline, CDR1 is MNHEY, CDR2 SVGEGT.

The chain uses TRBV7-2 and TRBJ2-1; TRBD2 matches 8 bases. V lost 7 bases and J lost 4; bases outside the gene matches: 9. The CDR3 totals 15 residues. CDR1 and CDR2 from the germline V gene are SGHTA and FQGNSA. CDR3 residues: CASTTGGGAYNEQFF. In nucleotides, the CDR3 is TGTGCCAGCACCACGGGAGGGGGGGCATACAATGAGCAGTTCTTC.

This clonotype has ten or more counts. The chain links TRBV7-2 to TRBJ2-7, with D possibly TRBD1 on 6 matching bases. There are 15 residues in the CDR3. The V and J ends lost 1 base and 7 bases respectively, with 17 bases between them. Germline assignment: CDR1 SGHTA and CDR2 FQGNSA. CDR3 amino acids: CASSLVGHSSREQYF. The CDR3 nucleotides are TGTGCCAGCAGCTTAGTGGGACATAGTTCGAGGGAGCAGTACTTC.

V usage is TRBV20-1 and J usage is TRBJ2-5; 9 bases match TRBD2. The CDR3 is 13 residues long. V was clipped by 6 bases and J by 2 bases; unmatched bases: 4. The germline V gene has CDR1 DFQATT and CDR2 SNEGSKA (reference sequence). The CDR3 nucleotides read TGCAGTGCAACGACTAGCGGACAAGAGACCCAGTACTTC. Encoded protein: CSATTSGQETQYF.

In this sample, this clonotype turned up many times. The chain carries TRBV6-1 and TRBJ2-2, with TRBD1 identical over 10 bases. CDR3 length: 13 residues. V lost 6 bases, J lost 8 bases, and 3 bases stayed unmatched. Germline V gives CDR1 MNHNS, CDR2 SASEGT. The CDR3 region is CASSADRGGELFF. CDR3 coding DNA: TGTGCCAGCAGCGCGGACAGGGGGGGGGAGCTGTTTTTT.

This clonotype was seen a handful of times. The J gene is TRBJ1-5, the V gene TRBV18; no reliable D call. V dropped 4 bases and J dropped 6 bases, with 10 bases sitting between them. Germline CDR1 and CDR2: KGHSH and LQKENI. The CDR3 length is 13 residues. Here the CDR3 DNA reads TGTGCCAGCTCACAGGACCCGGGTCAGCCCCAGCATTTT. Translating it yields CASSQDPGQPQHF. Full variable domain (missing parts from reference TRBV18 and TRBJ1-5): NAGVMQNPRHLVRRRGQEARLRCSPMKGHSHVYWYRQLPEEGLKFMVYLQKENIIDESGMPKERFSAEFPKEGPSILRIQQVVRGDSAAYFCASSQDPGQPQHFGDGTRLSIL.

In this sample, this clonotype turned up many times. This chain joins TRBV7-8 and TRBJ2-5, with D possibly being TRBD2 (6 bases). This CDR3 contains 14 residues. Trimming removed 5 bases at V and 11 bases at J, with 21 bases between. Per germline, CDR1 SGHVS and CDR2 FQNEAQ. The CDR3 is CASSLRNAGTEQYF. CDR3 DNA sequence: TGTGCCAGCAGCCTTAGAAACGCGGGGACCGAACAGTACTTC.

This chain connects TRBV20-1 to TRBJ2-1; 7 positions agree with TRBD1. Germline V CDR1 and CDR2: DFQATT, SNEGSKA (reference sequence). The CDR3 covers 14 residues. V was pared by 3 bases and J by 6 bases, with 8 bases of the junction left unmatched. The CDR3 loop is CSASRDSGFNEQFF. In DNA form, the CDR3 reads TGCAGTGCTAGCCGGGACAGTGGGTTCAATGAGCAGTTCTTC.

In this sample, this clonotype turned up many times. The J gene is TRBJ2-7, the V gene TRBV7-2; 8 bases are shared with TRBD2. This CDR3 contains 15 residues. In germline, CDR1 is SGHTA, CDR2 FQGNSA. Unmatched junction bases numbered 7, after V lost 5 bases and J lost 1 base. CDR3 coding DNA: TGTGCCAGCAGCCCCGCCGGGACTAGGTCCTACGAGCAGTACTTC. It encodes CASSPAGTRSYEQYF.

This clonotype has at least ten counts. CDR3 DNA sequence: TGTGCCAGCAGTCTCCCCCGGGACATGAATTCACCCCTCCACTTT. It encodes CASSLPRDMNSPLHF. The chain employs TRBV28 and TRBJ1-6; perhaps TRBD1 as D (6 bases). The CDR3 sequence is 15 residues long. Germline CDR1 and CDR2: MDHEN and SYDVKM. Between the trimmed V and J ends, which lost 5 bases and 7 bases, there was a span of 15 bases.

About this clonotype itself: Since a much larger clone is just one base distant, this may be a read error. V and J are TRBV7-2 and TRBJ2-7, with unresolved D. The CDR3 contains 14 residues. CDR1 is SGHTA and CDR2 is FQGNSA in the germline V gene. Trimming cost V 2 bases and J 8 bases, with 16 bases left between them. The CDR3 nucleotides read TGTGCCAGCAGCTTACAGGAGTGGGTCGGCAAGCAGTACTTC. Its translation is CASSLQEWVGKQYF.

The V call is TRBV2, the J call TRBJ2-1; D remains unclear. The CDR3 totals 10 residues. Germline V gene data show CDR1 as SNHLY and CDR2 as FYNNEI. V lost 6 bases and J lost 10, with 7 bases in between. CDR3 amino acids: CASRKYEQFF. CDR3 nucleotides: TGTGCCAGCAGGAAATACGAGCAGTTCTTC.

This clonotype was seen a few times. The CDR3 DNA reads TGCAGCGTTCGAGCTAGCGGGGGCTCAGATACGCAGTATTTT. Translating it yields CSVRASGGSDTQYF. V and J are TRBV29-1 and TRBJ2-3; 10 bases agree with TRBD2. Germline CDR1 and CDR2: SQVTM and ANQGSEA. Trimming at V came to 5 bases and at J to 4 bases, leaving 6 bases not matched to a gene. The CDR3 contains 14 residues.

This clonotype was picked up many times. V is TRBV7-2 and J is TRBJ1-6, with no clear D. The CDR3 has 14 amino acids. V was pared by 5 bases and J by 8 bases, with 13 bases between. Germline assignment: CDR1 SGHTA and CDR2 FQGNSA. Here the CDR3 reads CASSPVGLYSPLHF. DNA for the CDR3: TGTGCCAGCAGCCCCGTCGGGTTATATTCACCCCTCCACTTT. Complete variable domain (other parts from reference TRBV7-2 and TRBJ1-6): GAGVSQSPSNKVTEKGKDVELRCDPISGHTALYWYRQSLGQGLEFLIYFQGNSAPDKSGLPSDRFSAERTGGSVSTLTIQRTQQEDSAVYLCASSPVGLYSPLHFGNGTRLTVT.

This clonotype was seen repeatedly, ten times or more. V usage is TRBV12-3 or TRBV12-4 and J usage is TRBJ1-1, with D uncertain. This CDR3 comprises 14 residues. V lost 3 bases and J lost 6, with 14 bases in between. The CDR3 coding sequence is TGTGCCAGCAGTTTCGGATTGGTCACCCCTGAAGCTTTCTTT. As protein: CASSFGLVTPEAFF.

This clonotype has more than one count but fewer than ten. The rearrangement links TRBV20-1 to TRBJ2-4, with D uncertain. The ends were cut back, 5 bases at V and 2 bases at J, with 10 bases in the middle. From germline, CDR1 is DFQATT and CDR2 SNEGSKA (reference sequence). The CDR3 contains 13 residues. CDR3 residues: CSADSGPKNIQYF. DNA of the CDR3: TGCAGTGCTGATTCAGGTCCCAAAAACATTCAGTACTTC.

The chain recombines TRBV24-1 with TRBJ1-2; TRBD1 might be the D (5 bases). Between the trimmed V and J ends, which lost 1 base and 3 bases, there was a span of 8 bases. In germline, CDR1 is KGHDR, CDR2 SFDVKD. The CDR3 is 14 amino acids. The CDR3 bases are TGTGCCACCAGTGATTTTGACAGATACTATGGCTACACCTTC. This encodes CATSDFDRYYGYTF.

The chain recombines TRBV27 with TRBJ2-3; D remains ambiguous. Trimming took 0 bases from V and 1 from J, leaving 14 bases between them. This CDR3 spans 17 amino acids. Germline CDR1 is MNHEY and CDR2 is SMNVEV (reference sequence). CDR3 loop: CASSLSGFGLGTDTQYF. The CDR3 region has the DNA TGTGCCAGCAGTTTATCCGGGTTTGGCCTGGGCACAGATACGCAGTATTTT.

Turning to this clonotype: Since a much larger clone is just one base distant, this may be a read error. The chain joins TRBV7-2 to TRBJ1-4; no firm D call. Germline CDR1 and CDR2: SGHTA and FQGNSA. The CDR3 runs to 13 residues. CDR3 loop: CARSSHPNLELFF. CDR3 nucleotide sequence: TGTGCCAGAAGCTCCCACCCTAATCTAGAACTGTTTTTT. Variable domain in full (rest from reference TRBV7-2 and TRBJ1-4): GAGVSQSPSNKVTEKGKDVELRCDPISGHTALYWYRQSLGQGLEFLIYFQGNSAPDKSGLPSDRFSAERTGGSVSTLTIQRTQQEDSAVYLCARSSHPNLELFFGSGTQLSVL.

This clonotype came up many times. The J gene is TRBJ1-4, the V gene TRBV20-1, with a weak D call TRBD1 (5 bases). The CDR3 totals 13 residues. CDR1 is DFQATT, CDR2 SNEGSKA, per germline (reference sequence). V dropped 4 bases and J dropped 10 bases, with 16 bases sitting between them. The CDR3 sequence is CSAITTRRGKLFF. Here the CDR3 DNA reads TGCAGTGCTATTACTACCCGTAGGGGAAAACTGTTTTTT.

This clonotype showed up many times. The V call is TRBV7-2, the J call TRBJ2-7; 8 nucleotides line up with TRBD1. Trimming removed 4 bases from V and 6 bases from J; junction bases left unmatched: 5. Looked up from germline, CDR1 is SGHTA and CDR2 is FQGNSA. This CDR3 spans 13 amino acids. The CDR3 is CASSSGQGGEQYF. CDR3 nucleotides: TGTGCCAGCAGCTCCGGACAGGGAGGCGAGCAGTACTTC. Together with reference TRBV7-2 and TRBJ2-7, the CDR3 gives the full variable domain: GAGVSQSPSNKVTEKGKDVELRCDPISGHTALYWYRQSLGQGLEFLIYFQGNSAPDKSGLPSDRFSAERTGGSVSTLTIQRTQQEDSAVYLCASSSGQGGEQYFGPGTRLTVT.

In this sample, this clonotype turned up a few times. The chain couples TRBV4-1 to TRBJ1-2; 9 bases agree with TRBD1. Germline-derived CDR1 and CDR2 are MGHRA and YSYEKL. With V trimmed by 0 bases and J by 5 bases, 16 bases remained unmatched. The CDR3 totals 19 residues. DNA for the CDR3: TGCGCCAGCAGCCAAGATCTAGAGCGGACAGGGGATCGTGGTTATGGCTACACCTTC. It codes for CASSQDLERTGDRGYGYTF.

The chain combines TRBV18 with TRBJ1-6; the match to TRBD1 covers 7 bases. The CDR3 has 15 residues. Germline CDR1 KGHSH, CDR2 LQKENI. Unmatched junction bases numbered 9, after V lost 5 bases and J lost 8 bases. The CDR3 sequence: CASSLAQGEDSPLHF. In DNA form, the CDR3 reads TGTGCCAGCTCATTAGCCCAGGGGGAGGATTCACCCCTCCACTTT.

The V and J genes are TRBV12-3 or TRBV12-4 and TRBJ2-1, with 8 bases that match TRBD2. CDR3 length: 17 amino acids. V trimming: 4 bases; J trimming: 4 bases; junction bases outside the gene matches: 12. The CDR3 here is CASSSLAEARPYNEQFF. As DNA, the CDR3 is TGTGCCAGCAGTTCACTAGCGGAGGCCCGCCCTTACAATGAGCAGTTCTTC.

This clonotype was counted many times. V is TRBV7-2 and J is TRBJ2-5; 9 positions match TRBD2. V lost 5 bases, J lost 4 bases, and 8 bases stayed unmatched. Germline CDR1 is SGHTA and CDR2 is FQGNSA. This CDR3 comprises 15 residues. The CDR3 DNA follows: TGTGCCAGCAGCCAAAGAGCGGGGGGTTTAGAGACCCAGTACTTC. As protein: CASSQRAGGLETQYF.

The chain uses TRBV10-3 and TRBJ1-1; D is unclear. V lost 6 bases and J 11 bases, leaving 19 bases between the germline ends. CDR3 length: 13 amino acids. The germline gives CDR1 ENHRY, CDR2 SYGVKD. As DNA, the CDR3 is TGTGCCATCAGCCTAGACACCGGGATCGGGGCTTTCTTT. Amino acids: CAISLDTGIGAFF.

Concerning this clonotype itself: This may be a read error, as it is one base from a much larger clone. CDR3 amino acids: CTSSRLAGVGELFF. The CDR3 coding sequence is TGTACCAGCAGCCGTCTTGCAGGGGTCGGGGAGCTGTTTTTT. The V and J genes are TRBV7-8 and TRBJ2-2; weak D call: TRBD1 (6 bases). The CDR3 contains 14 residues. Germline CDR1 SGHVS, CDR2 FQNEAQ. Filled out from reference TRBV7-8 and TRBJ2-2, the complete variable domain reads GAGVSQSPRYKVAKRGQDVALRCDPISGHVSLFWYQQALGQGPEFLTYFQNEAQLDKSGLPSDRFFAERPEGSVSTLKIQRTQQEDSAVYLCTSSRLAGVGELFFGEGSRLTVL.

V and J are TRBV12-5 and TRBJ1-5; TRBD1 is a possible D gene (6 bases). The CDR3 sequence is 17 residues long. Germline V CDR1 and CDR2: LGHNT, FRNRAP. V lost 0 bases and J lost 6, with 18 bases in between. The CDR3 is CASGLVRRQVITQPQHF. The CDR3 nucleotides are TGTGCTAGTGGTTTGGTACGTCGACAGGTTATTACTCAGCCCCAGCATTTT.

The rearrangement links TRBV4-2 to TRBJ1-2; D is uncertain. There are 17 residues in the CDR3. Germline loops: CDR1 LGHNA, CDR2 YNFKEQ. Trimming left V 0 bases short and J 3 bases short, with 17 bases between. This CDR3 is CASSQDIGGGLDYGYTF. The DNA for the CDR3 is TGTGCCAGCAGCCAAGATATTGGTGGCGGACTAGACTATGGCTACACCTTC.

This clonotype showed up just a few times. This chain uses TRBV15 with TRBJ2-1; no clear D gene. The V end was cut by 1 base, the J end by 7 bases, with 14 bases between. The CDR3 is 15 amino acids. Germline CDR1 LNHNV, CDR2 YYDKDF (reference sequence). CDR3 nucleotide sequence: TGTGCCACCAGCAGAGGGGTAGAGGAGTGGAATGAGCAGTTCTTC. Translated, it gives CATSRGVEEWNEQFF.